This T cell receptor beta chain emerged from a study of T cell responses to AZD1222 COVID-19 vaccine (dated by TCRdb to the early 2020s). In terms of the full investigation: Because spike-specific TCR depth and breadth did not differ between the two schedules, AZD1222 recipients who got a second dose at roughly 4 weeks were pooled with those who got a second dose at roughly 12 weeks. A total of approximately 250 trial participants underwent TCR sequencing, of whom roughly 210 had received two doses of AZD1222 and about 25 had received two doses of the MenACWY control vaccine. Enrollment into the trials was organized by age into subgroups of 18-55, 56-69 and 70-plus years, and those subgroups contained approximately 160, 26 and 62 TCR-sequenced participants, respectively.

The CDR3 regions of human TCRbeta chains were analyzed by immunosequencing. The paper's processing steps were these. TCRs in the repertoires were matched against a reference library of SARS-CoV-2-specific TCRs that had been generated with the MIRA antigen-specificity platform. Breadth was defined as the fraction of unique TCRs that were SARS-CoV-2-associated, and depth was defined as the fraction of total T cells that were SARS-CoV-2-associated. Using the MIRA data, every spike-specific TCR was mapped to the spike region that the TCR reacted to and assigned to either a CD4 or a CD8 class. Log10-transformed breadth and depth values were compared by one-way ANOVA with Sidak's multiple comparisons tests. The table comes from immuneACCESS by way of TCRdb, which keeps in-frame sequences with V and J called. Part of the clones is missing from these tables; in studies checked, under half for an unresolved V gene and the rest for unknown reasons. V and J calls and clone size are as listed in that table; D and trimming were resolved from the DNA. Here the sample has more than 150,000 clones; about nine tenths occur a single time. Roughly 6% of the sample lies in the top ten.

V is clipped by 0 bases and J by 0 bases, and the sequence between their germline boundaries is 6 bases long. The CDR3 contains 15 residues, cysteine and phenylalanine counted. CDR3 DNA is the only sequence kept; it has 45 bases, read in frame from the first base. The germline V gene supplies CDR1 MNHEY and CDR2 SVGEGT. Turning to this clone: Its antigen remains unidentified. Base qualities are missing; no much larger clone stands one base away.

On the study overall, not on this receptor specifically: Epitopes outside the regions mutated in the B.1.351 and B.1.1.7 variants were reportedly recognized by nearly half of the unique spike-specific TCRs. The vaccine-associated CD4 TCRs covered the entire spike protein, and the dominant responses fell in regions 160-218 and 743-854. Participants were mostly white British, with more females than males. The authors suggested clonal diversity may have been underestimated. Spike-specific TCR breadth and depth rose significantly after two AZD1222 doses compared with day 0 and with MenACWY recipients. Conclusions about previously exposed vaccinees are limited because only a handful of AZD1222 recipients were SARS-CoV-2 seropositive at baseline. In the small 56-69-year group, the increase in depth fell short of significance, most likely because of low power. Because no day 14 peak-response samples were available, repertoires were characterized only after the peak T cell response.

The time point label here, explained by the study, means: baseline before first vaccination. Vaccinee samples came from UK trials COV001 and COV002, including a single-blind randomized controlled phase 2/3 trial of AZD1222 (ChAdOx1 nCoV-19) in healthy adults. For TCRbeta chain sequencing, PBMC samples from trial participants were taken at day 0 and at day 28 after the second dose. The chain was built from TRBV6-2 or TRBV6-3 and TRBJ1-5; too little of a D gene remains to name it. The receptor was isolated from an adult in good health. Source: peripheral blood, taken on day 0 of AZD1222 vaccination. The CDR3 has the sequence CASSYSGGSNQPQHF. DNA sequence: TGTGCCAGCAGTTACTCGGGCGGTAGCAATCAGCCCCAGCATTTT.